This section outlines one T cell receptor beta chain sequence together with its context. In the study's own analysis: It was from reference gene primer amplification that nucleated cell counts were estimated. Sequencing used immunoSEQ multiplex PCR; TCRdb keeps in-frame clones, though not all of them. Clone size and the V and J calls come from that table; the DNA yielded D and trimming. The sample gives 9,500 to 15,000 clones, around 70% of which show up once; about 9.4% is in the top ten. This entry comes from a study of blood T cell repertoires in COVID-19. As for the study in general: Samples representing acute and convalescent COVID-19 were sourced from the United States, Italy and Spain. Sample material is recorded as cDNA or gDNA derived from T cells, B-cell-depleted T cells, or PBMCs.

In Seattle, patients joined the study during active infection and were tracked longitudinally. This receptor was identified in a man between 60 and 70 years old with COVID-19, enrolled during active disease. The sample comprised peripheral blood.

The CDR3 loop is CASSHPLGVTSAGELFF. CDR3 sequence (DNA): TGTGCCAGCAGCCATCCTCTTGGGGTTACTAGCGCCGGGGAGCTGTTTTTT. The rearrangement joins TRBV7-2 to TRBJ2-2, with 7 nucleotides matching TRBD2. There are 17 residues in the CDR3. The germline CDR1 and CDR2 sequences are SGHTA and FQGNSA. V dropped 5 bases and J dropped 6; count of bases not matched to a gene: 15.